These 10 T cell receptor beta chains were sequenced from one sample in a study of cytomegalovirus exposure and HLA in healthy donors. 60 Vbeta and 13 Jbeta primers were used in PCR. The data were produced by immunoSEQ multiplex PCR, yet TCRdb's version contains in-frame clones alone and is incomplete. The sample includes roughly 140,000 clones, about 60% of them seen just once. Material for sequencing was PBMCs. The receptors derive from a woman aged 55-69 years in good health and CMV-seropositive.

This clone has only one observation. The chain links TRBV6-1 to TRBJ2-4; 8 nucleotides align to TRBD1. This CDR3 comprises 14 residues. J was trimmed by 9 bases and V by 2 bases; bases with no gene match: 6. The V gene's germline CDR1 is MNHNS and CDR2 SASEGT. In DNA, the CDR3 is TGTGCCAGCAGTGAACAACAGGGGGACGGCATTCAGTACTTC. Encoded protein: CASSEQQGDGIQYF.

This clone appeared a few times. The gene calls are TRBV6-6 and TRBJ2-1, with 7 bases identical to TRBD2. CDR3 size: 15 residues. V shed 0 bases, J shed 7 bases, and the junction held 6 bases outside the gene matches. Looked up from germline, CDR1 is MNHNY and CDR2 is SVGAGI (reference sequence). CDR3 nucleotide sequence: TGTGCCAGCAGTTACTCGAACGGGAGGTGGAATGAGCAGTTCTTC. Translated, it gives CASSYSNGRWNEQFF.

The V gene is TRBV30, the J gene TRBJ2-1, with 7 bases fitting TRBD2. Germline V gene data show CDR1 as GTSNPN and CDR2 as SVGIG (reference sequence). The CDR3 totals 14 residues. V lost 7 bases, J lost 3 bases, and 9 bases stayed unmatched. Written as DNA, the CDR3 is TGTGCCTTAACCTGGAGCGGGGACTACAATGAGCAGTTCTTC. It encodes CALTWSGDYNEQFF.

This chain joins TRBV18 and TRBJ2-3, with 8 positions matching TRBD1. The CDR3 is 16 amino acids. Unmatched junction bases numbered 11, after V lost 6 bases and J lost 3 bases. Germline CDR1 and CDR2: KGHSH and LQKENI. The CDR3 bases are TGTGCCAGCTCGGACTGGACAGGGAAAGAGACAGATACGCAGTATTTT. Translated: CASSDWTGKETDTQYF. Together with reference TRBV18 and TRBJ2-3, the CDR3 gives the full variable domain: NAGVMQNPRHLVRRRGQEARLRCSPMKGHSHVYWYRQLPEEGLKFMVYLQKENIIDESGMPKERFSAEFPKEGPSILRIQQVVRGDSAAYFCASSDWTGKETDTQYFGPGTRLTVL.

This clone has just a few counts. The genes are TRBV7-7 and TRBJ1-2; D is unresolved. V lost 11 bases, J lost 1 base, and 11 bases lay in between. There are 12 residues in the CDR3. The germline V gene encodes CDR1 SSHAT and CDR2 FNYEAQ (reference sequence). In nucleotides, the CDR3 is TGTGCCGTACAATCCGATAACTATGGCTACACCTTC. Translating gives CAVQSDNYGYTF.

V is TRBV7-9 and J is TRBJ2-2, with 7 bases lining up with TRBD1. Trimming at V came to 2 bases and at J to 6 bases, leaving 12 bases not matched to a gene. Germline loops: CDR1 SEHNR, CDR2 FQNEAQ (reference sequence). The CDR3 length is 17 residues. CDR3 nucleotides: TGTGCCAGCAGCTTAATTTCTTCTGGCAGGGGGTCCGGGGAGCTGTTTTTT. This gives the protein CASSLISSGRGSGELFF.

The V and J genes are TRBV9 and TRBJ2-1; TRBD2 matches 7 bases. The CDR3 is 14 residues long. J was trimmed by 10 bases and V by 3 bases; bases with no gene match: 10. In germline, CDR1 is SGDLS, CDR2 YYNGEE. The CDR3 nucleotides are TGTGCCAGCAGCGGACTTCTAACGCGGGAGGAGCAGTTCTTC. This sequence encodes CASSGLLTREEQFF.

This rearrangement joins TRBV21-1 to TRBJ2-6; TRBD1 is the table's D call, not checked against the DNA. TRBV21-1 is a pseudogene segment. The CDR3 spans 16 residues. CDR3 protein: CASSGYRGLGANVLTF. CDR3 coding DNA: TGTGCCAGCAGCGGTTACAGGGGACTTGGGGCCAACGTCCTGACTTTC.

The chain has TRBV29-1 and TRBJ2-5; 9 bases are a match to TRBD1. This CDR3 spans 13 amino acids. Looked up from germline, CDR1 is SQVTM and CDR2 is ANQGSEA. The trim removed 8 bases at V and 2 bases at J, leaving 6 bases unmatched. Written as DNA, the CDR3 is TGCAGCTCCGGGACAGGGAGACAAGAGACCCAGTACTTC. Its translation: CSSGTGRQETQYF. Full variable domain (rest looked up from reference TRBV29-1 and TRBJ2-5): SAVISQKPSRDICQRGTSLTIQCQVDSQVTMMFWYRQQPGQSLTLIATANQGSEATYESGFVIDKFPISRPNLTFSTLTVSNMSPEDSSIYLCSSGTGRQETQYFGPGTRLLVL.

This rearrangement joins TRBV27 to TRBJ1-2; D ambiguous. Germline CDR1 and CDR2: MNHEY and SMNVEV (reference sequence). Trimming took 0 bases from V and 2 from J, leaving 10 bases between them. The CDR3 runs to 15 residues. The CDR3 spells CASSLSRGGNYGYTF. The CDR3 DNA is TGTGCCAGCAGTTTATCTCGTGGAGGGAACTATGGCTACACCTTC.